Listed here is a single TCR beta chain. Its antigen remains undetermined. One base away there is no much larger clone; base qualities are not given. Participants in the prospective study were aged roughly 18 to 89 years, lived in 20 to 30 United States geographic areas, and enrolled through a virtual design. Cohort assignment in the prospective study relied on participant-reported clinical history from a screening survey and a study questionnaire. Recovered participants in ImmuneRACE Cohort 3 were defined by two consecutive negative NP/OP PCR tests, clearance by a healthcare professional, or resolution of symptoms. Mobile phlebotomists in the prospective study collected whole blood, serum and a nasopharyngeal or oropharyngeal swab from every participant. Additional blood draws and questionnaires over an approximately two-month period could optionally be provided by prospective study participants. Blood samples from the prospective study were shipped frozen or at room temperature prior to DNA extraction.

The immunoSEQ Assay, a bias-controlled multiplex PCR, was used to amplify TCRbeta CDR3 regions from genomic DNA. Turning to the authors' computational methods: Within the assay, amplification of reference gene primers was used to estimate how many nucleated cells each sample contained. To quantify the absolute abundance of each unique TCRbeta CDR3 rearrangement, sequence reads were collapsed and filtered. For each sample, productive Simpson clonality was calculated as the square root of Simpson's diversity index across productive rearrangements. This immuneACCESS table, as held by TCRdb, lists in-frame sequences with V and J called but not all clones. Of the missing ones, under half trace to an unresolved V gene in checked studies; the others have no known cause. V, J and clone size are those of that table, while D and trimming were read from the DNA. The sample table lists hundreds of thousands of clones, 80% to 90% of them with a count of one. The ten largest account for 8.8% of the sample.

This record belongs to a study of blood T cell repertoires in COVID-19 (dated by TCRdb to 2018 to 2020). At the level of the whole study: Samples covering the acute and convalescent phases of COVID-19 were provided by collaborators in the United States, Italy and Spain. The repertoires were made available in a free public database intended to serve as a resource for research on the immune response to SARS-CoV-2. Where HLA class I and class II types were available, the types were taken from metadata supplied by the sample provider, not from assay-based typing. Samples were obtained from the ongoing ImmuneRACE study (first 160 participants) and from over a thousand subjects provided by 6 global collaborators. The dataset comprised deeply sampled blood TCRbeta repertoires from subjects exposed to, actively infected with, or recovered from COVID-19. The prospective study material was composed of cDNA or gDNA derived from T cells, B-cell-depleted T cells, or PBMCs. A de-identified subject ID, COVID-19 status, age in years and sex were almost always included in the sample metadata.

Spanning cysteine to phenylalanine, the CDR3 consists of 15 amino acids. Of the read, only the CDR3 DNA is kept; its 45 bases are in frame from base 1. For CDR1 and CDR2, the germline V gene (reference sequence) lists PRHDT and FYEKMQ. V is pruned by 1 base and J by 0 bases, leaving 2 bases of the junction without a gene match. Results the study describes overall, beyond this receptor: How much clinical and demographic metadata was included differed by source and by participant, and the metadata was provided uncurated.

Material for sequencing was PBMCs or T cells enriched from blood (not recorded which). The sequence is built from TRBV13 and TRBJ2-7, and 8 junctional nucleotides match TRBD1. This TCR came from a man aged 35-49 years who had recovered from COVID-19. The nucleotides read TGTGCCAGCAGCTTAGAACAGGGGGGCTCCTACGAGCAGTACTTC. Its product reads: CASSLEQGGSYEQYF.